A single sample is the source of the 2 T cell receptor beta chains below, sequenced in a study of response to subunit inactivated influenza vaccine. In TCRdb, the RT-PCR reads were re-called with MiXCR into one record per CDR3 protein. The sample holds 650,000 to 700,000 distinct CDR3 sequences, approximately 14% seen once. Sample: PBMCs from blood, taken about 13 days after vaccination. The receptors here all came from a man aged 45-60 years who received an inactivated influenza vaccine.

The V and J genes are TRBV18 and TRBJ2-1; D is possibly TRBD2 (5 bases). Germline CDR1 and CDR2: KGHSH and LQKENI. The CDR3 runs to 17 residues. V lost 0 bases to trimming and J lost 0 bases, with 12 bases between them. CDR3 DNA: TGTGCCAGCTCACCACCGCATGGGAGTTTCTCCTACAATGAGCAGTTCTTC. Translated, it gives CASSPPHGSFSYNEQFF.

This clonotype was observed at least ten times. The V call is TRBV7-8, the J call TRBJ1-5; D not certain. The CDR3 runs 14 residues. Germline V CDR1 and CDR2: SGHVS, FQNEAQ. The V and J ends lost 5 bases and 3 bases respectively, with 11 bases between them. CDR3 amino acids: CASSPMVVNQPQHF. The CDR3 DNA reads TGTGCCAGCAGCCCAATGGTCGTCAATCAGCCCCAGCATTTT.